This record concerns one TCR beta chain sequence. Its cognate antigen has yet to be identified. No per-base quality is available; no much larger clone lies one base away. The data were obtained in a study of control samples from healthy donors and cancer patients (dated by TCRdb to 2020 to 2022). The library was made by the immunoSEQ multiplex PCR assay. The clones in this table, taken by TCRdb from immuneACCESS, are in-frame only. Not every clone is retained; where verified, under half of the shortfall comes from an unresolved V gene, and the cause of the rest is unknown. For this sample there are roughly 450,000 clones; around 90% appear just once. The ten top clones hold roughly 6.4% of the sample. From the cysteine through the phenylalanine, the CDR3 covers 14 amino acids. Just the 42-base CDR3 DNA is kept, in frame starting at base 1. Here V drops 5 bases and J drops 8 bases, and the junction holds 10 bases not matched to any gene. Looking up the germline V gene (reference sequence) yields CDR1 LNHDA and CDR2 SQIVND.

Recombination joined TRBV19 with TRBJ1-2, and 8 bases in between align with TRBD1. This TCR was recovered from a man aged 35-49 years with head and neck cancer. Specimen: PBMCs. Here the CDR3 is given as CASSEDREDLGYTF. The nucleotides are TGTGCCAGTAGTGAGGACAGGGAAGATTTGGGCTACACCTTC.